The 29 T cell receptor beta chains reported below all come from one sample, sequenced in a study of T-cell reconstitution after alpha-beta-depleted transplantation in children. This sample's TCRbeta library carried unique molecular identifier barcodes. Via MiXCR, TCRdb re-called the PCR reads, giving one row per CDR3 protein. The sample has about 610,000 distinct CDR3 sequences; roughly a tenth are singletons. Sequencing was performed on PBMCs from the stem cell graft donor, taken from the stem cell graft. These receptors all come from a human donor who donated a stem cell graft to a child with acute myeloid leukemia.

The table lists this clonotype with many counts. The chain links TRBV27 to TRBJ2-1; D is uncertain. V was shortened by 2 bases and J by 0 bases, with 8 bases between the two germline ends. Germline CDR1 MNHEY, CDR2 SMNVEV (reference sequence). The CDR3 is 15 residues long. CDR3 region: CASSLRRSSYNEQFF. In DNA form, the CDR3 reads TGTGCCAGCAGTTTACGCCGGAGCTCCTACAATGAGCAGTTCTTC.

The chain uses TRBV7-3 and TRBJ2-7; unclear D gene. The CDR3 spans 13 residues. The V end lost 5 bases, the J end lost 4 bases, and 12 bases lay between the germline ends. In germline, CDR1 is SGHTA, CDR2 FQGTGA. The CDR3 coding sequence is TGTGCCAGCAGCGCCGCGACTTCATACGAGCAGTACTTC. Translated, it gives CASSAATSYEQYF.

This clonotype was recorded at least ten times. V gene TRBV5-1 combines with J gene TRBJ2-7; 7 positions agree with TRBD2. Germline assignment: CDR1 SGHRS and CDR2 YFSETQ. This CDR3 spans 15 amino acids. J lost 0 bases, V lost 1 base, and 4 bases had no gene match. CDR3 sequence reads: CASSLPAGSSYEQYF. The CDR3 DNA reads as TGCGCCAGCAGCTTGCCAGCGGGGAGCTCCTACGAGCAGTACTTC. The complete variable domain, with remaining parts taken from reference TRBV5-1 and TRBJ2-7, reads KAGVTQTPRYLIKTRGQQVTLSCSPISGHRSVSWYQQTPGQGLQFLFEYFSETQRNKGNFPGRFSGRQFSNSRSEMNVSTLELGDSALYLCASSLPAGSSYEQYFGPGTRLTVT.

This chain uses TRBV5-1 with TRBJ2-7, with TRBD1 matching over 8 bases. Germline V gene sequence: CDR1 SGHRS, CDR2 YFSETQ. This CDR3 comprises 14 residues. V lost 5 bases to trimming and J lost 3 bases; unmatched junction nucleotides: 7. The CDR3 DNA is TGCGCCAGCAGTGAACAGGGGGTAAGCTACGAGCAGTACTTC. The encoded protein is CASSEQGVSYEQYF.

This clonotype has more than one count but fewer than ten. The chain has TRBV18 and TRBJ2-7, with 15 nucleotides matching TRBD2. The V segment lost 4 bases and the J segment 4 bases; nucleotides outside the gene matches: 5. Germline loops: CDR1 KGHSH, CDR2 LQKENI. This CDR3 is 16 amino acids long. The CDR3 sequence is CASSLRTSGRAYEQYF. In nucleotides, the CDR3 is TGTGCCAGCTCACTCCGGACTAGCGGGAGGGCTTACGAGCAGTACTTC.

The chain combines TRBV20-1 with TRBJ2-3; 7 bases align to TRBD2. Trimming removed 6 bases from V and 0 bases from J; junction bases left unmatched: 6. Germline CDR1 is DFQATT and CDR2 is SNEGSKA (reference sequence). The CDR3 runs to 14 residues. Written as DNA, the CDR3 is TGCAGTGCAACCAGCGGGATTAGCACAGATACGCAGTATTTT. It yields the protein CSATSGISTDTQYF.

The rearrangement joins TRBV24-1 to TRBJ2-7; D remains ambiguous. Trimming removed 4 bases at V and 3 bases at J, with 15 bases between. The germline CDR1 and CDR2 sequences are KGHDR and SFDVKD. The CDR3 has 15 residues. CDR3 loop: CATSDPGLSHYEQYF. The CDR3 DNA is TGTGCCACCAGTGACCCGGGCCTCTCTCACTACGAGCAGTACTTC.

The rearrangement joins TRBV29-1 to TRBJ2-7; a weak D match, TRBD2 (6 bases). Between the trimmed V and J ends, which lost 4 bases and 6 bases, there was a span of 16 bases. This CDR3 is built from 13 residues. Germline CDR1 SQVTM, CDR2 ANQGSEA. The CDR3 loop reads CSVAGTGNGEQYF. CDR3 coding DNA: TGCAGCGTTGCCGGGACTGGAAACGGCGAGCAGTACTTC.

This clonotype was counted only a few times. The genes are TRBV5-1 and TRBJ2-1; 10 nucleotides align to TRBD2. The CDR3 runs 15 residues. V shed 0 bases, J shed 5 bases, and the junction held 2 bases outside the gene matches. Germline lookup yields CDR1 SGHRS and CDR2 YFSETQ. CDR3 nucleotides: TGCGCCAGCAGCTTGGCTAGCGGGAGAAACAATGAGCAGTTCTTC. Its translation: CASSLASGRNNEQFF.

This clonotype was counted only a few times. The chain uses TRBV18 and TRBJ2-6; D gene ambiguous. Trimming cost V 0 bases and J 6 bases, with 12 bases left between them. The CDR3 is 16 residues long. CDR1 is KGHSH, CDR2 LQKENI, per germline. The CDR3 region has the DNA TGTGCCAGCTCACCACCGGGTCCTCTATTGGCCAACGTCCTGACTTTC. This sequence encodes CASSPPGPLLANVLTF.

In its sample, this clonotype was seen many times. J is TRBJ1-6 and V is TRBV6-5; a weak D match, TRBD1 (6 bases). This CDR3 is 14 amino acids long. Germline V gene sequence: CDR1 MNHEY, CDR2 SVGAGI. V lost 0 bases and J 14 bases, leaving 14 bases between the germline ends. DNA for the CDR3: TGTGCCAGCAGTTACTCCCAGGGACCAGGGGCCCTCCACTTT. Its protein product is CASSYSQGPGALHF.

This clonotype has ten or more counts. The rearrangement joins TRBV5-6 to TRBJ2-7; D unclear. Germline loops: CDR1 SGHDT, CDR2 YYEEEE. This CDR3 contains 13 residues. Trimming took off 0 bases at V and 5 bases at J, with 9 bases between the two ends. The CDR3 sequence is CASSLGRAHEQYF. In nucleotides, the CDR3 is TGTGCCAGCAGCTTGGGTAGAGCCCACGAGCAGTACTTC.

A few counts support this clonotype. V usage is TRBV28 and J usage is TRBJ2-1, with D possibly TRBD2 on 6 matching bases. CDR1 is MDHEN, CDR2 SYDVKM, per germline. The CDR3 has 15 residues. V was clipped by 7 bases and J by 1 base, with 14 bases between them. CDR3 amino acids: CASTPGSGSYNEQFF. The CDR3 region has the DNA TGTGCCAGCACCCCGGGGAGCGGGTCCTACAATGAGCAGTTCTTC. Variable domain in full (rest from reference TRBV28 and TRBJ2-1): DVKVTQSSRYLVKRTGEKVFLECVQDMDHENMFWYRQDPGLGLRLIYFSYDVKMKEKGDIPEGYSVSREKKERFSLILESASTNQTSMYLCASTPGSGSYNEQFFGPGTRLTVL.

The CDR3 nucleotides read TGTGCTAGTGGTGTATCCGGGACGGCGAACACCGGGGAGCTGTTTTTT. Protein sequence: CASGVSGTANTGELFF. J is TRBJ2-2 and V is TRBV12-5; either TRBD1 or TRBD2 may supply D (5 bases each). The CDR3 spans 16 residues. V was trimmed by 5 bases and J by 0 bases, leaving 13 bases between them. The germline CDR1 and CDR2 sequences are LGHNT and FRNRAP.

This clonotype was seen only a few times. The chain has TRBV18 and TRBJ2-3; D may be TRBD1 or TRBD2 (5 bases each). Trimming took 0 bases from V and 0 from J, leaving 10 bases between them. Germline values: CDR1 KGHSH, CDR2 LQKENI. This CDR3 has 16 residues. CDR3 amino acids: CASSPPTGHSTDTQYF. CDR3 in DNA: TGTGCCAGCTCACCACCGACGGGGCATAGCACAGATACGCAGTATTTT.

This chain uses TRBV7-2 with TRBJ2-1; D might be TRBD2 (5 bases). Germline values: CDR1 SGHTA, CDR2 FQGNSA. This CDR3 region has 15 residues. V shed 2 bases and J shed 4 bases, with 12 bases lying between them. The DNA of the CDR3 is TGTGCCAGCAGCTTACTCTCTGGCGGGTACAATGAGCAGTTCTTC. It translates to CASSLLSGGYNEQFF.

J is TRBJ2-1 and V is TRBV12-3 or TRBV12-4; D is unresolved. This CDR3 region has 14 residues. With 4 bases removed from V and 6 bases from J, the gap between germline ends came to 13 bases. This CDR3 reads CASSSDSTPNEQFF. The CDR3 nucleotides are TGTGCCAGCAGTTCCGACTCGACCCCCAATGAGCAGTTCTTC.

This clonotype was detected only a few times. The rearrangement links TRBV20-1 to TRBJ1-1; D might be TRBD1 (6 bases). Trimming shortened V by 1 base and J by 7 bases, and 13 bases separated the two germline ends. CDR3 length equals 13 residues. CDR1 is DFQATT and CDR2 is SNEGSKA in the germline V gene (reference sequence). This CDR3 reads CSARVPSGVEAFF. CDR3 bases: TGCAGTGCTAGAGTCCCGTCAGGGGTTGAAGCTTTCTTT.

CDR3 DNA: TGTGCCAGCTCGCCAGGGGGCGCGGGAGAGAGTGGGGAGACCCAGTACTTC. Encoded protein: CASSPGGAGESGETQYF. The V gene is TRBV4-2, the J gene TRBJ2-5; D perhaps matches TRBD1 (8 bases). V was pared by 8 bases and J by 5 bases, with 27 bases between. The CDR3 loop spans 17 amino acids. The germline CDR1 and CDR2 sequences are LGHNA and YNFKEQ.

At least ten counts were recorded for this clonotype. The CDR3 DNA sequence: TGTGCCAGCAGCGCCCTCAGGGAAGCTGGGGCCAACGTCCTGACTTTC. Its translation: CASSALREAGANVLTF. The chain carries TRBV9 and TRBJ2-6; D possibly corresponds to TRBD1 (5 bases). Trimming shortened V by 3 bases and J by 2 bases, and 12 bases separated the two germline ends. This CDR3 is 16 amino acids long. From germline, CDR1 is SGDLS and CDR2 YYNGEE.

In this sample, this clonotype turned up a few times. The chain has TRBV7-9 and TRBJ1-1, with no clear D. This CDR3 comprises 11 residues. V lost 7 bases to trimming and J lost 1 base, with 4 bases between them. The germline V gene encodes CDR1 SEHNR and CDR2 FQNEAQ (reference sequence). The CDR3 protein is CASTPNTEAFF. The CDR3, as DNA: TGTGCCAGCACCCCGAACACTGAAGCTTTCTTT.

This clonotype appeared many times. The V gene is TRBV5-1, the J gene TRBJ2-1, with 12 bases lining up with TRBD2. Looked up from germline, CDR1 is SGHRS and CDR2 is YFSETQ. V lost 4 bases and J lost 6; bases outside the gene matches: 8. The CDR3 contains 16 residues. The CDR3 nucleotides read TGCGCCAGCAGCCCCGCTAGCGGGAGGGCCTCCAATGAGCAGTTCTTC. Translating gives CASSPASGRASNEQFF.

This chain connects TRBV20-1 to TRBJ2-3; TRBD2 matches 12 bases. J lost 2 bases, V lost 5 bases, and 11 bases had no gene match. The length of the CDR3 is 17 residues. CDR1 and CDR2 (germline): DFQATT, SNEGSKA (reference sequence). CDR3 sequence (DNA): TGCAGTGCTCCAGTAGGGGGACTAGCGGGCGCCACAGATACGCAGTATTTT. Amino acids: CSAPVGGLAGATDTQYF.

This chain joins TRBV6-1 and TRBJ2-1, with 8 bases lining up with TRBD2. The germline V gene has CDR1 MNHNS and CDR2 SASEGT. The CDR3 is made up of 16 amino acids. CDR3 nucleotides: TGTGCTTCACACGTGGTGGGTCCTAGCGGGCCTAATGAGCAGTTCTTC. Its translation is CASHVVGPSGPNEQFF.

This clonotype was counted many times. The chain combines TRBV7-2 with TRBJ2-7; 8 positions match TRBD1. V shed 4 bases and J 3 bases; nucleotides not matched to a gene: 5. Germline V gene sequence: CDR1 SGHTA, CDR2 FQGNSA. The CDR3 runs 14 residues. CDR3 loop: CASSSDRGVYEQYF. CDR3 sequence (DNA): TGTGCCAGCAGCTCAGACAGGGGAGTCTACGAGCAGTACTTC.

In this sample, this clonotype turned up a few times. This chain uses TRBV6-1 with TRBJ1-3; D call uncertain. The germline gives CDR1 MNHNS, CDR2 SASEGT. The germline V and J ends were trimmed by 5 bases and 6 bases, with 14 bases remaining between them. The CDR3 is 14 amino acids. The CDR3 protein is CASSRTRTQNTIYF. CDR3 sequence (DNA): TGTGCCAGCAGTCGGACCAGGACCCAAAACACCATATATTTT.

The CDR3 reads CSARPSESSGANVLTF. The CDR3 nucleotides read TGCAGTGCTCGCCCCTCGGAGAGCTCTGGGGCCAACGTCCTGACTTTC. V gene TRBV20-1 combines with J gene TRBJ2-6; D remains unclear. This CDR3 has 16 residues. The V and J ends lost 5 bases and 0 bases respectively, with 14 bases between them. Germline CDR1 DFQATT, CDR2 SNEGSKA (reference sequence).

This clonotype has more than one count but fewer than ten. Here the CDR3 reads CASSLGSGVQPQHF. The CDR3, as DNA: TGTGCCAGCAGCTTGGGATCCGGGGTTCAGCCCCAGCATTTT. The V and J genes are TRBV5-6 and TRBJ1-5; no reliable D call. Germline V CDR1 and CDR2: SGHDT, YYEEEE. This CDR3 has 14 amino acids. V gave up 0 bases and J gave up 6 bases, with 10 bases separating them.

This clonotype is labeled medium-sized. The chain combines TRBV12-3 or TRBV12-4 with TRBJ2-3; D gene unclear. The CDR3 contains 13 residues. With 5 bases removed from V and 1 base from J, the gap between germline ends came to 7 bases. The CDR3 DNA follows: TGTGCCAGCAGTCGACTGCGCACAGATACGCAGTATTTT. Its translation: CASSRLRTDTQYF.